This entry features one TCR beta chain sequence. The data originate from a study of graft-versus-host responses after intestinal transplantation. Background on the study: Following induction with anti-thymocyte globulin, all recipients were given tacrolimus and steroids for 2 to 4 years.

The CDR3 is made up of 15 amino acids. CDR1 and CDR2 from the germline V gene are LGHNA and YNFKEQ. The V gene end was trimmed by 4 bases and the J gene end by 9 bases; junction bases not matched to a gene: 15. Measured with immunoSEQ multiplex PCR; TCRdb has only the in-frame clones, and not every one. The sample has approximately 12,000 clones, around 82% seen once. Here the sequenced sample was PBMCs, taken approximately 120 days after transplant. The clonotype was recovered from a human patient who received an intestinal transplant, so some T cells may come from the graft donor. The rearrangement uses TRBV4-2 and TRBJ2-7; 7 nucleotides align to TRBD1. The CDR3 protein is CASSPTGTEYGWQYF. The CDR3 nucleotides read TGTGCCAGCAGCCCCACCGGGACAGAATATGGATGGCAGTACTTC.